These 20 T cell receptor beta chains were sequenced from one sample in a study of technical replicates of blood from a few donors. The repertoire was sequenced with immunoSEQ multiplex PCR; TCRdb's copy has only in-frame clones and lacks some. The sample holds more than 70,000 clones; about 96% are singletons and the top ten take roughly 0.2%. The sequencing input was T cells isolated from PBMCs. The receptor set was obtained from a human donor in good health.

This clone was picked up one time. The chain couples TRBV7-9 to TRBJ1-2; possibly TRBD1 for D (6 bases). The CDR3 extends over 13 amino acids. Trimming took 10 bases from V and 4 from J, leaving 16 bases between them. Germline CDR1 SEHNR, CDR2 FQNEAQ (reference sequence). DNA for the CDR3: TGTGCCACCAAAGGGGGGGGTCCCTATGGCTACACCTTC. Protein: CATKGGGPYGYTF.

The chain joins TRBV5-1 to TRBJ2-3; the match to TRBD1 covers 9 bases. The germline V gene has CDR1 SGHRS and CDR2 YFSETQ. V dropped 3 bases and J dropped 1; count of bases not matched to a gene: 6. This CDR3 spans 16 amino acids. CDR3 nucleotide sequence: TGCGCCAGCAGCTCCAATACAGGGGGCGGCACAGATACGCAGTATTTT. Protein: CASSSNTGGGTDTQYF.

A single count supports this clone. This chain joins TRBV5-4 and TRBJ1-2; 9 bases fit TRBD1. The germline CDR1 and CDR2 sequences are SGHNT and YYREEE (reference sequence). With V trimmed by 5 bases and J by 8 bases, 13 bases remained unmatched. The CDR3 totals 15 residues. CDR3 sequence (DNA): TGTGCCAGCAGAGTAAAGGGGACAGGGTCCGGCGGCTACACCTTC. It codes for CASRVKGTGSGGYTF. Drawing the rest from reference TRBV5-4 and TRBJ1-2, the complete variable domain is ETGVTQSPTHLIKTRGQQVTLRCSSQSGHNTVSWYQQALGQGPQFIFQYYREEENGRGNFPPRFSGLQFPNYSSELNVNALELDDSALYLCASRVKGTGSGGYTFGSGTRLTVV.

The chain couples TRBV5-1 to TRBJ1-4; 11 positions agree with TRBD1. The germline V gene has CDR1 SGHRS and CDR2 YFSETQ. The CDR3 spans 15 residues. After removal of 0 bases from V and 7 bases from J, the junction contained 2 bases not matched to a gene. In DNA, the CDR3 is TGCGCCAGCAGCTTGGCCGGACAGGGGGCTGAAAAACTGTTTTTT. Translating it yields CASSLAGQGAEKLFF.

The chain recombines TRBV7-9 with TRBJ2-2; no clear D. CDR1 SEHNR and CDR2 FQNEAQ come from the germline V gene (reference sequence). V dropped 2 bases and J dropped 6 bases, with 13 bases sitting between them. There are 15 residues in the CDR3. CDR3 sequence: CASSLSFYLPGELFF. The CDR3 nucleotides are TGTGCCAGCAGCTTAAGTTTCTACCTCCCCGGGGAGCTGTTTTTT.

The chain couples TRBV5-4 to TRBJ1-5; D not certain. This CDR3 is 13 amino acids long. Trimming stripped 1 base from V and 3 bases from J, with 5 bases between. The germline gives CDR1 SGHNT, CDR2 YYREEE (reference sequence). CDR3 loop: CASSLNNNQPQHF. CDR3 bases: TGTGCCAGCAGCTTGAACAACAATCAGCCCCAGCATTTT.

This sequence joins TRBV30 and TRBJ1-2; weak D call: TRBD1 (5 bases). The ends were cut back, 0 bases at V and 5 bases at J, with 13 bases in the middle. The CDR3 spans 14 residues. Looked up from germline, CDR1 is GTSNPN and CDR2 is SVGIG (reference sequence). CDR3 DNA sequence: TGTGCCTGGAGTGTACACCCAGGGTCGTATGGCTACACCTTC. Its protein is CAWSVHPGSYGYTF. Full variable domain (remainder filled in from reference TRBV30 and TRBJ1-2): SQTIHQWPATLVQPVGSPLSLECTVEGTSNPNLYWYRQAAGRGLQLLFYSVGIGQISSEVPQNLSASRPQDRQFILSSKKLLLSDSGFYLCAWSVHPGSYGYTFGSGTRLTVV.

V usage is TRBV4-1 and J usage is TRBJ1-2; D ambiguous. The CDR3 totals 13 residues. The V end was cut by 1 base, the J end by 8 bases, with 11 bases between. The V gene's germline CDR1 is MGHRA and CDR2 YSYEKL. CDR3 coding DNA: TGCGCCAGCAGCCAAGGGTACTGGGAGGGCTACACCTTC. Its translation is CASSQGYWEGYTF.

This chain uses TRBV14 with TRBJ1-4; no definite D call. Germline V gene lookup returns CDR1 SGHDN and CDR2 FVKESK. The CDR3 consists of 15 residues. Trimming left V 4 bases short and J 2 bases short, with 11 bases between. The CDR3 region has the DNA TGTGCCAGCAGCCCGAGGGTGAGGACTAATGAAAAACTGTTTTTT. This translates into CASSPRVRTNEKLFF.

The gene calls are TRBV15 and TRBJ1-2, with a tentative D call TRBD1 (5 bases). V was cut by 8 bases and J by 3 bases, with 22 bases left in between. CDR1 is LNHNV and CDR2 is YYDKDF in the germline V gene (reference sequence). The CDR3 consists of 16 residues. The DNA of the CDR3 is TGTGCCACCCGTTCGGGGGATAGTTCGTCGGACTATGGCTACACCTTC. This sequence encodes CATRSGDSSSDYGYTF.

The chain uses TRBV7-2 and TRBJ1-5, with D possibly TRBD1 on 6 matching bases. CDR3 length: 14 amino acids. Trimming left V 5 bases short and J 4 bases short, with 12 bases between. Germline values: CDR1 SGHTA, CDR2 FQGNSA. CDR3 bases: TGTGCCAGCAGCCGACACAGGGATAATCAGCCCCAGCATTTT. Its translation is CASSRHRDNQPQHF. Looking up the rest from reference TRBV7-2 and TRBJ1-5 gives the full variable domain: GAGVSQSPSNKVTEKGKDVELRCDPISGHTALYWYRQSLGQGLEFLIYFQGNSAPDKSGLPSDRFSAERTGGSVSTLTIQRTQQEDSAVYLCASSRHRDNQPQHFGDGTRLSIL.

The V call is TRBV13, the J call TRBJ2-5; 12 bases are shared with TRBD2. CDR1 is PRHDT, CDR2 FYEKMQ, per germline (reference sequence). V shed 3 bases, J shed 9 bases, and the junction held 14 bases outside the gene matches. CDR3 length equals 17 residues. In DNA form, the CDR3 reads TGTGCCAGCAGCTTTATTTCGGCTAGCGGGGGGGAGAAGGCCCAGTACTTC. Translating gives CASSFISASGGEKAQYF.

V gene TRBV10-2 combines with J gene TRBJ1-2, with D perhaps TRBD1 (6 bases). V was pared by 0 bases and J by 4 bases, with 24 bases between. CDR1 is WSHSY, CDR2 SAAADI, per germline. The CDR3 covers 19 residues. CDR3 DNA: TGCGCCAGCAGTGAGTCTGACCCTGGAGGGGGGGGCGATGGCTATGGCTACACCTTC. Protein: CASSESDPGGGGDGYGYTF.

The V call is TRBV6-5, the J call TRBJ1-2, with 8 bases aligning to TRBD1. V trimming: 1 base; J trimming: 3 bases; junction bases outside the gene matches: 7. CDR3 length equals 16 residues. Germline lookup yields CDR1 MNHEY and CDR2 SVGAGI. CDR3 coding DNA: TGTGCCAGCAGTTACTTCGCGGGACAGGCCCACTATGGCTACACCTTC. Its translation is CASSYFAGQAHYGYTF.

The J gene is TRBJ2-7, the V gene TRBV5-1; D is perhaps TRBD2 (5 bases). With 4 bases removed from V and 0 bases from J, the gap between germline ends came to 14 bases. Germline V lookup: CDR1 SGHRS, CDR2 YFSETQ. This CDR3 has 15 amino acids. The CDR3 region is CASSPLMRASYEQYF. The CDR3, as DNA: TGCGCCAGCAGCCCCCTCATGAGGGCCTCCTACGAGCAGTACTTC.

The chain uses TRBV27 and TRBJ2-1, with TRBD1 matching 7 bases. In germline, CDR1 is MNHEY, CDR2 SMNVEV (reference sequence). V shed 8 bases, J shed 7 bases, and the junction held 11 bases outside the gene matches. The CDR3 totals 14 residues. The CDR3 DNA is TGTGCCAGCTCCCCCTGGACAGGTAGGAATGAGCAGTTCTTC. It specifies CASSPWTGRNEQFF.

The genes are TRBV4-1 and TRBJ2-3; 15 nucleotides align to TRBD2. Germline V gives CDR1 MGHRA, CDR2 YSYEKL. The CDR3 sequence is 16 residues long. V lost 6 bases and J lost 4; bases outside the gene matches: 5. The CDR3 spells CASRRTSGRDPDTQYF. In DNA form, the CDR3 reads TGCGCCAGCAGGCGGACTAGCGGGAGGGACCCAGATACGCAGTATTTT.

This clone was recorded only once. This sequence joins TRBV9 and TRBJ1-1; 8 positions match TRBD1. Germline assignment: CDR1 SGDLS and CDR2 YYNGEE. This CDR3 has 14 residues. Trimming removed 4 bases from V and 4 bases from J; junction bases left unmatched: 6. The CDR3 loop is CASSHTGTGTEAFF. The CDR3 DNA reads as TGTGCCAGCAGCCACACCGGGACAGGCACTGAAGCTTTCTTT.

The rearrangement joins TRBV12-5 to TRBJ2-1, with 7 bases fitting TRBD1. V shed 7 bases, J shed 7 bases, and the junction held 19 bases outside the gene matches. The CDR3 has 17 amino acids. Germline CDR1 is LGHNT and CDR2 is FRNRAP. The CDR3, as DNA: TGTGCTAGTGTTTCCCAGACAGGGCTAGGGATTTATAATGAGCAGTTCTTC. Protein sequence: CASVSQTGLGIYNEQFF.

The chain recombines TRBV5-1 with TRBJ2-3; 14 bases map to TRBD2. Trimming removed 3 bases from V and 2 bases from J; junction bases left unmatched: 5. This CDR3 spans 17 amino acids. Germline V gives CDR1 SGHRS, CDR2 YFSETQ. The CDR3 nucleotides read TGCGCCAGCAGCTCGGGGACTAGCGGGAGTTTCACAGATACGCAGTATTTT. It is translated as CASSSGTSGSFTDTQYF.